The clone carrying this T cell receptor (beta chain) was seen at least ten times. What it recognizes is unknown. The data were obtained in a study of naive and memory T cell subsets. Overall study findings and caveats: Both skin biopsy types reportedly yielded TCRs, tuberculin sites far more.

Amplification of ligated cDNA took four PCR rounds with SP2 and nested alpha and beta constant primers. Each CDR3 protein gets one entry after TCRdb re-called the UMI-ligation and nested PCR reads with MiXCR. The table lists 40,000 or so distinct CDR3 sequences, approximately 9.9% of them singletons, with less than 4% in the top ten. Looked up from germline, CDR1 is DFQATT and CDR2 is SNEGSKA (reference sequence). Between the trimmed V and J ends, which lost 6 bases and 1 base, there was a span of 18 bases. This CDR3 region has 15 residues. Specified treatment: skin biopsy from PPD injection site in Mantoux-positive individual. A UMI-containing oligonucleotide was joined by 3' ligation to the TCR cDNA template. Unsorted total RNA, roughly 1 to 1000 ng, was DNase treated before reverse transcription.

The material sequenced was skin, taken from a tuberculin skin test site. This chain connects TRBV20-1 to TRBJ2-5; D not certain. The receptor's source is an adult in good health. CDR3 DNA sequence: TGCAGTGCATTCCCCACTCCGGCAATCCAAGAGACCCAGTACTTC. It codes for CSAFPTPAIQETQYF.